The rows below give T cell receptor beta chains drawn from one sample of a study of blood T cell repertoires in COVID-19. Sequencing was performed with immunoSEQ multiplex PCR; in TCRdb, only in-frame clones are kept and a portion is missing. The table shows 200,000 to 300,000 clones, with around four fifths occurring only once. The specimen sequenced was peripheral blood. The source of these receptors is a woman aged 70-85 years with acute or convalescent COVID-19. Both conserved end residues are part of each CDR3. The order of the fields is J gene, V gene, clone size, CDR3 length, D gene, CDR3 protein, CDR3 DNA. D genes are given only for firm matches. A row's size may be missing; if present it is once, few, many or a size class.

>TRBJ1-1|TRBV2|-|12|TRBD1
CASRGQGTEAFF
TGTGCCAGCAGAGGACAGGGCACTGAAGCTTTCTTT
>TRBJ1-1|TRBV7-2|-|15|-
CASSLGISGNTEAFF
TGTGCCAGCAGCTTAGGTATTTCAGGGAACACTGAAGCTTTCTTT
>TRBJ1-5|TRBV11-2|once|16|-
CASSFGSGEFGQPQHF
TGTGCCAGCAGCTTTGGATCCGGGGAGTTTGGTCAGCCCCAGCATTTT
>TRBJ1-2|TRBV27|-|14|-
CASSLSGLIYGYTF
TGTGCCAGCAGTTTATCGGGACTTATCTATGGCTACACCTTC
>TRBJ2-7|TRBV5-1|-|14|-
CASSLADRTYEQYF
TGCGCCAGCAGCTTGGCCGACAGGACCTACGAGCAGTACTTC
>TRBJ2-6|TRBV2|-|16|TRBD1
CASSETGGSGANVLTF
TGTGCCAGCAGTGAAACAGGGGGCTCGGGGGCCAACGTCCTGACTTTC
>TRBJ1-4|TRBV24-1|-|13|TRBD1
CATSLQGDEKLFF
TGTGCCACCAGTCTACAGGGGGATGAAAAACTGTTTTTT
>TRBJ1-2|TRBV27|-|14|TRBD1
CASSKTGGGYGYTF
TGTGCCAGCAGTAAAACAGGGGGCGGCTATGGCTACACCTTC
>TRBJ1-2|TRBV28|-|16|-
CASRHYGASPGYGYTF
TGTGCCAGCAGACATTATGGGGCCTCCCCAGGGTATGGCTACACCTTC
>TRBJ1-1|TRBV28|-|15|TRBD1
CASSLPGQGSGEAFF
TGTGCCAGCAGTTTACCTGGACAGGGAAGCGGTGAAGCTTTCTTT
>TRBJ1-2|TRBV2|-|13|TRBD1
CASSGQGATGYTF
TGTGCCAGCAGTGGACAGGGGGCCACTGGCTACACCTTC
>TRBJ1-2|TRBV4-2|-|15|-
CASSQDYRGDYGYTF
TGTGCCAGCAGCCAAGATTATAGAGGAGACTATGGCTACACCTTC
>TRBJ1-2|TRBV7-9|-|13|-
CASSFFGDFTITF
TGTGCCAGCAGCTTTTTCGGGGACTTTACTATTACCTTC
>TRBJ2-3|TRBV10-3|-|22|TRBD2
CAISEPAREGLAGGSSTDTQYF
TGTGCCATCAGTGAGCCGGCGAGGGAGGGACTAGCGGGAGGATCTAGCACAGATACGCAGTATTTT
>TRBJ1-1|TRBV27|-|17|TRBD1
CATQLTYRGGQNTEAFF
TGTGCCACGCAACTCACTTACAGGGGAGGTCAGAACACTGAAGCTTTCTTT
>TRBJ2-3|TRBV2|once|12|-
CASSGSADTQYF
TGTGCCAGCAGTGGGAGCGCAGATACGCAGTATTTT
>TRBJ1-5|TRBV5-1|-|13|TRBD1
CASSPTGDQPQHF
TGCGCCAGCAGTCCGACAGGGGATCAGCCCCAGCATTTT
>TRBJ1-2|TRBV28|-|13|-
CASSLGGEYGYTF
TGTGCCAGCAGTCTGGGCGGGGAGTATGGCTACACCTTC
>TRBJ1-2|TRBV7-2|-|16|-
CASSLAQGLVSYGYTF
TGTGCCAGCAGCTTAGCCCAGGGCCTAGTTTCCTATGGCTACACCTTC
>TRBJ1-1|TRBV25-1|-|13|-
CASSPTGNTEAFF
TGTGCCAGCAGCCCGACAGGGAACACTGAAGCTTTCTTT
>TRBJ1-2|TRBV19|-|15|-
CASRMTGPGNYGYTF
TGTGCCAGTAGGATGACAGGCCCCGGTAACTATGGCTACACCTTC
>TRBJ1-2|TRBV12-3/TRBV12-4|-|13|TRBD1
CASSRPGGYGYTF
TGTGCCAGCAGTCGTCCAGGGGGATACGGCTACACCTTC
>TRBJ1-6|TRBV7-9|-|17|TRBD1
CASTTTGGLLSSSPLHF
TGTGCCAGCACAACAACAGGGGGATTGCTTAGTAGTTCACCCCTCCACTTT
>TRBJ2-1|TRBV4-1|-|13|-
CASSQDRASEQFF
TGCGCCAGCAGCCAAGATCGAGCGAGTGAGCAGTTCTTC
>TRBJ1-1|TRBV4-1|-|14|-
CASSQGPGATEAFF
TGCGCCAGCAGCCAAGGACCGGGAGCCACTGAAGCTTTCTTT
>TRBJ2-3|TRBV5-1|-|12|-
CASSLETYTQYF
TGCGCCAGCAGCTTGGAGACATATACGCAGTATTTT
>TRBJ1-3|TRBV12-3/TRBV12-4|-|13|-
CASSLSNGNTIYF
TGTGCCAGCAGTTTATCTAACGGAAACACCATATATTTT
>TRBJ2-5|TRBV30|-|12|-
CAWSVGETTQYF
TGTGCCTGGAGTGTGGGAGAAACGACCCAGTACTTC
>TRBJ2-3|TRBV7-6|-|17|TRBD1
CASSTGPGQGAGDTQYF
TGTGCCAGCAGTACGGGGCCCGGACAGGGGGCTGGAGATACGCAGTATTTT
>TRBJ1-6|TRBV19|-|14|TRBD1
CASTVGQGTSPLHF
TGTGCCAGTACCGTGGGACAGGGGACTTCACCCCTCCACTTT
>TRBJ1-3|TRBV7-7|-|13|-
CASSSVQGNTIYF
TGTGCTAGCAGCTCCGTTCAGGGAAACACCATATATTTT
>TRBJ1-5|TRBV3-1/TRBV3-2|-|14|TRBD1
CASSQTGVEQPQHF
TGTGCCAGCAGCCAAACAGGGGTGGAACAGCCCCAGCATTTT
>TRBJ1-2|TRBV14|-|18|-
CASSHYFGGEPRNYGYTF
TGTGCCAGCAGCCATTACTTCGGGGGAGAGCCGCGTAACTATGGCTACACCTTC
>TRBJ1-1|TRBV19|-|15|TRBD1
CASRTHRGLNTEAFF
TGTGCCAGTAGGACGCACAGGGGACTGAACACTGAAGCTTTCTTT
>TRBJ1-2|TRBV4-2|-|14|-
CASSRNAWGDGYTF
TGTGCCAGCAGCCGGAACGCATGGGGCGATGGCTACACCTTC
>TRBJ2-7|TRBV10-3|-|14|TRBD1
CAISGGTGSYEQYF
TGTGCCATCAGTGGGGGGACAGGCTCCTACGAGCAGTACTTC
>TRBJ2-2|TRBV10-3|-|14|-
CAANPGTTTGELFF
TGTGCCGCGAATCCCGGGACAACAACCGGGGAGCTGTTTTTT
>TRBJ2-3|TRBV7-9|once|15|TRBD1
CASRLGQGAQDTQYF
TGTGCCAGCAGGTTAGGACAGGGGGCTCAAGATACGCAGTATTTT
>TRBJ1-5|TRBV18|-|14|-
CASSPDRSNQPQHF
TGTGCCAGCTCACCAGACAGGAGCAATCAGCCCCAGCATTTT
>TRBJ2-1|TRBV4-2|-|15|TRBD2
CASSQELAGGPKQFF
TGTGCCAGCAGCCAGGAACTAGCGGGGGGACCGAAGCAGTTCTTC
>TRBJ2-7|TRBV7-2|-|17|-
CASSLDVGGHLAGEQYF
TGTGCCAGCAGCTTAGACGTGGGGGGGCACCTCGCCGGAGAGCAGTACTTC
>TRBJ2-7|TRBV19|once|15|-
CASSIGGAGSYEQYF
TGTGCCAGTAGTATCGGCGGGGCAGGATCCTACGAGCAGTACTTC
>TRBJ2-7|TRBV4-2|few|16|TRBD2
CASSHVLAGDSYEQYF
TGTGCCAGCAGCCACGTTCTAGCGGGCGACTCCTACGAGCAGTACTTC
>TRBJ1-1|TRBV18|-|14|TRBD1
CASSHRGRNTEAFF
TGTGCCAGCTCACACAGGGGGAGAAACACTGAAGCTTTCTTT
>TRBJ2-1|TRBV18|-|16|TRBD2
CASSPRRGSSYNEQFF
TGTGCCAGCTCACCAAGGCGGGGGAGCTCCTACAATGAGCAGTTCTTC